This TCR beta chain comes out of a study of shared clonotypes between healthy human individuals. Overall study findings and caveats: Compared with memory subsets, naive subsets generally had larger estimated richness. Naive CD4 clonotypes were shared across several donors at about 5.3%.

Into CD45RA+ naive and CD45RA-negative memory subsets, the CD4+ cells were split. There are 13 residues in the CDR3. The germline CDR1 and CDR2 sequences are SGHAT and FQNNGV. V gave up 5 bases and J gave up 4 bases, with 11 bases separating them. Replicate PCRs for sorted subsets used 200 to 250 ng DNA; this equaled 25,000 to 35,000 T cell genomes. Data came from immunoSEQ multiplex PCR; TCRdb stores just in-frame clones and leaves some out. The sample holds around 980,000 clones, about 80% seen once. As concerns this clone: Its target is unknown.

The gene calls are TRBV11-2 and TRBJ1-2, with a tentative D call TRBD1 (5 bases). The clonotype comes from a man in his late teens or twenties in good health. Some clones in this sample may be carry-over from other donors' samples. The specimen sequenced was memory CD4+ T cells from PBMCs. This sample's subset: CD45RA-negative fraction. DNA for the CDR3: TGTGCCAGCAGCCCCGGGACGGTCTATGGCTACACCTTC. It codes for CASSPGTVYGYTF.